The rows below give T cell receptor beta chains drawn from one sample of a study of shared clonotypes between healthy human individuals. TCRdb keeps only in-frame clones here, not all; method: immunoSEQ multiplex PCR. The data show more than 2,000,000 clones, with 85% to 95% seen just once and about 0.37% held by the top ten. Source material: naive CD4+ T cells from PBMCs. Every receptor here comes from a man younger than 30 in good health. Some clones in this sample may be carry-over from other donors' samples. The CDR3 runs from the conserved cysteine through the conserved F or W. The D gene is left open where the match is weak. The size of a clone is reported for some rows only, either as once, few or many, or as a class for expanded clones.

v_call	clone_size	j_call	d_call	cdr3_nt	cdr3_aa
TRBV28	.	TRBJ1-3	.	TGTGCCAGCAGTTTACCTAGGAGGGGTGGAAACACCATATATTTT	CASSLPRRGGNTIYF
TRBV28	.	TRBJ1-6	.	TGTGCCAGCAACCCACGCGGGCTAGGGCGTTCACCCCTCCACTTT	CASNPRGLGRSPLHF
TRBV7-2	once	TRBJ2-2	.	TGTGCCAGCAGCTTATCTTACTCGCGTTGGGCCGGGGAGCTGTTTTTT	CASSLSYSRWAGELFF
TRBV11-2	.	TRBJ2-6	TRBD2	TGTGCCAGCAGCGTCACTAGCGGGAAGAGCTCTGGGGCCAACGTCCTGACTTTC	CASSVTSGKSSGANVLTF
TRBV28	.	TRBJ2-1	.	TGTGCCAGCAGTTTCAGCTCACTAGCCGAGCAGTTCTTC	CASSFSSLAEQFF
TRBV7-9	.	TRBJ2-3	.	TGTGCCAGCAGCCTGCGGGGCCAGGGTTCCCCAGATACGCAGTATTTT	CASSLRGQGSPDTQYF
TRBV15	.	TRBJ2-5	TRBD2	TGTGCCACCAGCAGAGCCGGGAGGGGTCGTATGGCCCAGTACTTC	CATSRAGRGRMAQYF
TRBV7-2	.	TRBJ1-2	.	TGTGCCAGCAGCTTAACGGTCAGGGACCACTATGGCTACACCTTC	CASSLTVRDHYGYTF
TRBV7-6	.	TRBJ2-1	TRBD2	TGTGCCAGCAGCTTACCTCTAGCGGGGGTCATCGATGAGCAGTTCTTC	CASSLPLAGVIDEQFF
TRBV5-4	.	TRBJ2-5	TRBD1	TGTGCCAGCAGCCCCAGGACAGGGGTGTACCAAGAGACCCAGTACTTC	CASSPRTGVYQETQYF
TRBV5-4	.	TRBJ2-7	TRBD1	TGTGCCAGCAGCTTGGTTGGGACAGGCTCCTACGAGCAGTACTTC	CASSLVGTGSYEQYF
TRBV19	.	TRBJ1-2	.	TGTGCCAGTAGGCTGGGCAGGGGAGGGAACTATGGCTACACCTTC	CASRLGRGGNYGYTF
TRBV19	once	TRBJ2-1	TRBD2	TGTGCCAGTAGTACTCGGCGGGAGGGCCAAAGAGAGCAGTTCTTC	CASSTRREGQREQFF
TRBV5-1	.	TRBJ2-6	TRBD1	TGCGCCAGCAGCTCCGGACAGGAAAGGGCCAACGTCCTGACTTTC	CASSSGQERANVLTF
TRBV7-2	.	TRBJ2-7	TRBD1	TGTGCCAGCAGCCCGCGGACAGGGTTCACCTCCTACGAGCAGTACTTC	CASSPRTGFTSYEQYF
TRBV18	.	TRBJ1-2	TRBD1	TGTGCCAGCTCACCTTATAACGGGGACAGAGACTATGGCTACACCTTC	CASSPYNGDRDYGYTF
TRBV7-9	.	TRBJ1-2	.	TGTGCCAGCAGCTCTACGAGGACAGCAACCTATGGCTACACCTTC	CASSSTRTATYGYTF
TRBV6-6	.	TRBJ2-5	.	TGTGCCAGCAGTTACGGCCAGGGGAGGCAGACCCAGTACTTC	CASSYGQGRQTQYF
TRBV30	once	TRBJ1-6	.	TGTGCCTGGAGTTCGAAGGGGCTTTCACCCCTCCACTTT	CAWSSKGLSPLHF
TRBV7-9	.	TRBJ2-5	.	TGTGCCAGCAGCTTGCGGGACAGCCTAGAGACCCAGTACTTC	CASSLRDSLETQYF
TRBV4-1	.	TRBJ2-7	.	TGCGCCAGCACCCGGACAGTTCCTGCCTACGAGCAGTACTTC	CASTRTVPAYEQYF
TRBV18	once	TRBJ2-7	TRBD2	TGTGCCAGCTCACCCCAGACTAGCGGGGCCTCCTACGAGCAGTACTTC	CASSPQTSGASYEQYF
TRBV19	.	TRBJ1-2	.	TGTGCCAGTAGTATCCGACAGCCACTTGGGGGCTACACCTTC	CASSIRQPLGGYTF
TRBV19	.	TRBJ2-5	.	TGTGCCAGTATGGTCTCAGGTGCGGAGACCCAGTACTTC	CASMVSGAETQYF
TRBV2	.	TRBJ2-7	.	TGTGCCAGCCATCTCGGGGCCTCCTACGAGCAGTACTTC	CASHLGASYEQYF
TRBV28	.	TRBJ2-6	.	TGTGCCAGCAAATGGCTCGGGGCCAACGTCCTGACTTTC	CASKWLGANVLTF
TRBV5-1	once	TRBJ2-5	.	TGCGCCAGCAGCCCCTCCGGAGGCCCATTAGAGACCCAGTACTTC	CASSPSGGPLETQYF
TRBV5-4	.	TRBJ2-5	TRBD2	TGTGCCAGCAGCCTTCGGACTAGCGGGAGACAAGAGACCCAGTACTTC	CASSLRTSGRQETQYF
TRBV5-1	.	TRBJ2-5	.	TGCGCCAGCAGCTTGATTGTTTTTACTCAAGAGACCCAGTACTTC	CASSLIVFTQETQYF